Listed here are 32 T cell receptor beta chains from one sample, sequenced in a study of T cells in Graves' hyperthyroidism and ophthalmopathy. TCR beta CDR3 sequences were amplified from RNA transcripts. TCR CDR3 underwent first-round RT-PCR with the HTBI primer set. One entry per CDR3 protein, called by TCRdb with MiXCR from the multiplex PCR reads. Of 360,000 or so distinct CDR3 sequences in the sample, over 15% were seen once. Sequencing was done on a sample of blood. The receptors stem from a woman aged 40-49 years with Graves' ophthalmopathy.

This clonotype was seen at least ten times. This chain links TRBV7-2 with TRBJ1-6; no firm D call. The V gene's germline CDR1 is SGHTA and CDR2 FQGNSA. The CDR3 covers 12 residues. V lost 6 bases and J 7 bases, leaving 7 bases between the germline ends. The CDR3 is CASSRVNSPLHF. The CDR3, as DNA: TGTGCCAGCAGTAGAGTGAATTCACCCCTCCACTTT.

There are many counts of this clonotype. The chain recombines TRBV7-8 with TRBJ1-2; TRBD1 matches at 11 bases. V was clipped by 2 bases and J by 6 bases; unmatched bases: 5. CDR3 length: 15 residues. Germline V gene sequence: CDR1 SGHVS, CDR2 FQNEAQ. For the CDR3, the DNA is TGTGCCAGCAGCTTAAGGTGGACAGGGGGCGATGGCTACACCTTC. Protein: CASSLRWTGGDGYTF.

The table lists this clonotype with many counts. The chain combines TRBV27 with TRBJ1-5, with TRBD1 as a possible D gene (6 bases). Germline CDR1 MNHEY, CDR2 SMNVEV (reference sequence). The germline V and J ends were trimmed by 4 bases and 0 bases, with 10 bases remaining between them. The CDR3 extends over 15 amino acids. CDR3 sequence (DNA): TGTGCCAGCAGTTCCGGGGGCGGTAGCAATCAGCCCCAGCATTTT. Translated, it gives CASSSGGGSNQPQHF.

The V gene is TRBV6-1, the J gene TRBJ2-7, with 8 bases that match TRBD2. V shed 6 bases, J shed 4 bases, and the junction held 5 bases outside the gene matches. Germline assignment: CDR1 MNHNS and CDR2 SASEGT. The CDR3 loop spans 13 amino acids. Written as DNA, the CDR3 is TGTGCCAGCAGGGCAGCGGGAGCGTACGAGCAGTACTTC. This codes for CASRAAGAYEQYF.

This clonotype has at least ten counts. CDR3 DNA sequence: TGTGCCAGCAGCTTATCATGGTCGTCGGGGCCGCAAGTCACCGGGGAGCTGTTTTTT. Its protein is CASSLSWSSGPQVTGELFF. The chain uses TRBV7-3 and TRBJ2-2; D tentatively reads TRBD1 or TRBD2 (5 bases each). Between the trimmed V and J ends, which lost 2 bases and 4 bases, there was a span of 23 bases. The germline V gene encodes CDR1 SGHTA and CDR2 FQGTGA. The CDR3 extends over 19 amino acids.

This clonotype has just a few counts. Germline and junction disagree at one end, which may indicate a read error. For the CDR3, the DNA is TGTGCCAGCAGTTTAAGCCGGGTCCGTCTCCAGAAGGGCTATGGCTACATCTTC. Translating it yields CASSLSRVRLQKGYGYIF. The V and J genes are TRBV28 and TRBJ1-2, with D unclear. CDR1 is MDHEN, CDR2 SYDVKM, per germline. The CDR3 extends over 18 amino acids.

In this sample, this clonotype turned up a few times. The CDR3 sequence: CASSFSASPQHF. The DNA for the CDR3 is TGTGCCAGCAGTTTTTCTGCTTCGCCCCAGCATTTT. J is TRBJ1-5 and V is TRBV12-3 or TRBV12-4; D is uncertain. This CDR3 has 12 amino acids. V lost 3 bases to trimming and J lost 9 bases, with 9 bases between them.

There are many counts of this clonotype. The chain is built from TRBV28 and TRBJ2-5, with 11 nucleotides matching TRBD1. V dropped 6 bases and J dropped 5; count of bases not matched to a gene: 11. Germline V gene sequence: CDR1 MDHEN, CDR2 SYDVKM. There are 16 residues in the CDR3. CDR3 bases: TGTGCCAGCAGCCTTTTTGGGACAGGGGGAGAGGAGACCCAGTACTTC. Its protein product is CASSLFGTGGEETQYF. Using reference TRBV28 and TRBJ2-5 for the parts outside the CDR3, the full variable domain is DVKVTQSSRYLVKRTGEKVFLECVQDMDHENMFWYRQDPGLGLRLIYFSYDVKMKEKGDIPEGYSVSREKKERFSLILESASTNQTSMYLCASSLFGTGGEETQYFGPGTRLLVL.

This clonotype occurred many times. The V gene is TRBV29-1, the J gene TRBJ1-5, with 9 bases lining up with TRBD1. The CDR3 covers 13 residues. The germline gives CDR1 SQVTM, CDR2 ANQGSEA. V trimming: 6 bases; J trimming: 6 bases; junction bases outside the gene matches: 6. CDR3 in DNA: TGCAGCGTAAGACAGGGGGTTGCTCAGCCCCAGCATTTT. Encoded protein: CSVRQGVAQPQHF.

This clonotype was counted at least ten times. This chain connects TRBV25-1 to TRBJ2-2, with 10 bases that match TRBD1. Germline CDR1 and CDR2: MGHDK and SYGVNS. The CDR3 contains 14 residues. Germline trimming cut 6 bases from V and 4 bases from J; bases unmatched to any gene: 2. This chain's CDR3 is CASRGTGVTGELFF. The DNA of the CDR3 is TGTGCCAGCAGGGGGACAGGGGTCACCGGGGAGCTGTTTTTT.

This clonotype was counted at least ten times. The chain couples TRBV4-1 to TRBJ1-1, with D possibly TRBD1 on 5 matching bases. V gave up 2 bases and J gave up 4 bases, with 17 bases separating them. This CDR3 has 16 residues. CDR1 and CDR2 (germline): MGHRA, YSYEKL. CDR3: CASSQHGAGVGTEAFF. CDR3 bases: TGCGCCAGCAGCCAACATGGGGCAGGAGTGGGCACTGAAGCTTTCTTT.

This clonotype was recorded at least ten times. CDR3 DNA: TGTGCCAGCAGTTCTCGATACCGGGACAGGGGCCACGAGCAGTACTTC. Translating gives CASSSRYRDRGHEQYF. The chain employs TRBV27 and TRBJ2-7; 10 bases match TRBD1. Losses at the gene ends were 4 bases for V and 5 bases for J; bases not matched to a gene: 11. Germline V gives CDR1 MNHEY, CDR2 SMNVEV (reference sequence). The CDR3 runs 16 residues.

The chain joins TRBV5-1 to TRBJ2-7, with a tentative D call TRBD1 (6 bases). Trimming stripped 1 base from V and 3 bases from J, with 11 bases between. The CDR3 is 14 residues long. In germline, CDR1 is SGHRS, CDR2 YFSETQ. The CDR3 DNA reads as TGCGCCAGCAGCTTGCGGGGACACATCTACGAGCAGTACTTC. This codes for CASSLRGHIYEQYF.

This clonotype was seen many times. CDR3 in amino acids: CASRQGTSGTLQIYEQYF. In nucleotides, the CDR3 is TGTGCCAGCAGACAAGGGACTAGCGGGACGCTACAAATTTACGAGCAGTACTTC. The chain carries TRBV2 and TRBJ2-7; 13 bases are a match to TRBD2. The trim removed 6 bases at V and 4 bases at J, leaving 15 bases unmatched. There are 18 residues in the CDR3. Germline values: CDR1 SNHLY, CDR2 FYNNEI.

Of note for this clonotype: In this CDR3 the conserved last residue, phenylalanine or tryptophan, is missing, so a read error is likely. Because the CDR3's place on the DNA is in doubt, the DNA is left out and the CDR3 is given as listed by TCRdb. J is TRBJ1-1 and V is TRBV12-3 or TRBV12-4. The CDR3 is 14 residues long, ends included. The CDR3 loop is CASSLITTDTEALC.

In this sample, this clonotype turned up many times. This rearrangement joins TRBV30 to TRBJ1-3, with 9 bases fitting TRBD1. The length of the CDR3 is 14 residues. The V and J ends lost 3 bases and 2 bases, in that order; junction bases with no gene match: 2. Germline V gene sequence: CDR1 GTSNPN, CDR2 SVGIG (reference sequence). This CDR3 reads CAWRDRGPGNTIYF. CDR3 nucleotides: TGTGCCTGGAGGGACAGGGGACCTGGAAACACCATATATTTT.

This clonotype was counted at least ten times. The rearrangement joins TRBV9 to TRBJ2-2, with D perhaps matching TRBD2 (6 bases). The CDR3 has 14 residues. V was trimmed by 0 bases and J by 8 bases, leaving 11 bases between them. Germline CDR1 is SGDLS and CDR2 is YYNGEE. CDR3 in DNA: TGTGCCAGCAGCGTAGGTCCTAGCGCAGGGGAGCTGTTTTTT. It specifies CASSVGPSAGELFF.

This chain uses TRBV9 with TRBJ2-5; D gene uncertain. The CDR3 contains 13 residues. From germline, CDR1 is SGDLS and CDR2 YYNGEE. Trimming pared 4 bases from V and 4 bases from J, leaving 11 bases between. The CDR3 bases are TGTGCCAGCAGCTCCAGGAGTTCAGAGACCCAGTACTTC. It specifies CASSSRSSETQYF.

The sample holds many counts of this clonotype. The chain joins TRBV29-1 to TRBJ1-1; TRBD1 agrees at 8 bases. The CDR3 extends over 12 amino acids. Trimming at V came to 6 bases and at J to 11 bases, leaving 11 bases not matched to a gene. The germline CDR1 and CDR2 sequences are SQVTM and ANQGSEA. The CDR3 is CSVFARQGTAFF. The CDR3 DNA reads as TGCAGCGTATTCGCCAGACAGGGGACGGCTTTCTTT.

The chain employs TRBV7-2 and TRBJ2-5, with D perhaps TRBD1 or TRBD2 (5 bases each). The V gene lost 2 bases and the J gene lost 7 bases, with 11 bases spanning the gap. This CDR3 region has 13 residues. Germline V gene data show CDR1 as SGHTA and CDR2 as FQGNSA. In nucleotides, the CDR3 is TGTGCCAGCAGCTTATCGGGGCTCGGGACCCAGTACTTC. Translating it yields CASSLSGLGTQYF.

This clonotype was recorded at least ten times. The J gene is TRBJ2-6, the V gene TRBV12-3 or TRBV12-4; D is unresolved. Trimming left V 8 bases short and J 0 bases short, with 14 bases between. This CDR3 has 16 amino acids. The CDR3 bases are TGTGCCAGCTTCCAAATACCCGGCTCTGGGGCCAACGTCCTGACTTTC. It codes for CASFQIPGSGANVLTF.

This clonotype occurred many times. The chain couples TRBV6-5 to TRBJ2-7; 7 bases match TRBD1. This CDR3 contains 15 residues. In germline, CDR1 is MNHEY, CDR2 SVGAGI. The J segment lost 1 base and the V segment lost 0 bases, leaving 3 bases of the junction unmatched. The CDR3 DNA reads TGTGCCAGCAGTTACTCGAGACAGGGTTCCTACGAGCAGTACTTC. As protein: CASSYSRQGSYEQYF.

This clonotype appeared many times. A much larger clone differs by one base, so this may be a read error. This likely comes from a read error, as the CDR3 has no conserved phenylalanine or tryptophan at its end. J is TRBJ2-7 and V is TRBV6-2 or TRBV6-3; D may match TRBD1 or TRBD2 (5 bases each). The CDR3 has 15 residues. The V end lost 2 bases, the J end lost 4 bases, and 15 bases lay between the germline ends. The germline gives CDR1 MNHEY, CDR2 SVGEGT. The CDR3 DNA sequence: TGTGCCAGCAGTTACCCCGGGACGACAATTTACGAGCAGTACCTC. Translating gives CASSYPGTTIYEQYL.

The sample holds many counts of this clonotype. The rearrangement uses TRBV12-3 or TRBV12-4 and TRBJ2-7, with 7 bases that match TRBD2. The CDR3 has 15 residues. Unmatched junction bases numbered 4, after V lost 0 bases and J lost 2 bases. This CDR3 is CASSLAGGTAYEQYF. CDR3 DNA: TGTGCCAGCAGTTTAGCGGGGGGGACGGCCTACGAGCAGTACTTC.

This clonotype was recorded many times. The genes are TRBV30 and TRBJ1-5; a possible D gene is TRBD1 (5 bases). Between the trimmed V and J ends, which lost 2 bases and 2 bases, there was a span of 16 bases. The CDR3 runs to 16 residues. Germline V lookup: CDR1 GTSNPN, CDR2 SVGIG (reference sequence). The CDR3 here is CAWSLGVRGRNQPQHF. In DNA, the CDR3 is TGTGCCTGGAGTCTGGGGGTTAGGGGACGCAATCAGCCCCAGCATTTT.

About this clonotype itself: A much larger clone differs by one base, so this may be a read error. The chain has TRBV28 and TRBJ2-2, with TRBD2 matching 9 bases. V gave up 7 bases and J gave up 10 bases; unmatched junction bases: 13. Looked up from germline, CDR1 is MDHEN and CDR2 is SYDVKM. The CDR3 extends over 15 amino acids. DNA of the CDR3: TGTGCCAGCACTTCCCCCGGCGGGAGGGCCGCGGAGCTGTTTTTT. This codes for CASTSPGGRAAELFF.

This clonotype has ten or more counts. Here the CDR3 DNA reads TGCAGTGCTAGAGGGGGGTTGGGACAGGGGTTAAGCAATCAGCCCCAGCATTTT. This encodes CSARGGLGQGLSNQPQHF. V and J are TRBV20-1 and TRBJ1-5, with TRBD1 identical over 10 bases. Losses at the gene ends were 1 base for V and 1 base for J; bases not matched to a gene: 10. From germline, CDR1 is DFQATT and CDR2 SNEGSKA (reference sequence). This CDR3 comprises 18 residues.

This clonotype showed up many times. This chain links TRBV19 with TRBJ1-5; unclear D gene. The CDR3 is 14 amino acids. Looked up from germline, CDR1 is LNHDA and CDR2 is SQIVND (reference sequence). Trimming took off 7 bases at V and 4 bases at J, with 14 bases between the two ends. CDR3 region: CASKGRYENQPQHF. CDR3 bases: TGTGCCAGTAAAGGACGGTACGAAAATCAGCCCCAGCATTTT. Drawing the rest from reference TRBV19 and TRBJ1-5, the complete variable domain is DGGITQSPKYLFRKEGQNVTLSCEQNLNHDAMYWYRQDPGQGLRLIYYSQIVNDFQKGDIAEGYSVSREKKESFPLTVTSAQKNPTAFYLCASKGRYENQPQHFGDGTRLSIL.

CDR3 in amino acids: CSAAGQGTVEQYF. CDR3 in DNA: TGCAGCGCTGCGGGACAGGGAACTGTCGAGCAGTACTTC. V usage is TRBV20-1 and J usage is TRBJ2-7; 9 nucleotides line up with TRBD1. This CDR3 spans 13 amino acids. CDR1 and CDR2 from the germline V gene are DFQATT and SNEGSKA (reference sequence).

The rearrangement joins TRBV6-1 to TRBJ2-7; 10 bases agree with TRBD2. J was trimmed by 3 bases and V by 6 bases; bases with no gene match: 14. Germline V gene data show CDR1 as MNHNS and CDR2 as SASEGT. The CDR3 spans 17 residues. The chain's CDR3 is CASRGAAGLANSYEQYF. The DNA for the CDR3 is TGTGCCAGCAGGGGAGCGGCGGGACTAGCGAATAGCTACGAGCAGTACTTC.

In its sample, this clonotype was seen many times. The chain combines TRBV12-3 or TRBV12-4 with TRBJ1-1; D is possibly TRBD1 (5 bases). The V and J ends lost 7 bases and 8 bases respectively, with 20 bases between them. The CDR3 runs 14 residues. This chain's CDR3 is CASTLGSGRGEAFF. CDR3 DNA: TGTGCCAGCACTCTTGGATCGGGGCGAGGGGAAGCTTTCTTT.

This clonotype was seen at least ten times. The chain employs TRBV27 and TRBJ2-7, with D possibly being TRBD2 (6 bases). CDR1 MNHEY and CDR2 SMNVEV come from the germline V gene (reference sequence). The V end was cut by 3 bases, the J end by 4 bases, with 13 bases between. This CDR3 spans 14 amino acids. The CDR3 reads CASSLRAGWYEQYF. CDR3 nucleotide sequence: TGTGCCAGCAGTTTGAGGGCGGGATGGTACGAGCAGTACTTC.